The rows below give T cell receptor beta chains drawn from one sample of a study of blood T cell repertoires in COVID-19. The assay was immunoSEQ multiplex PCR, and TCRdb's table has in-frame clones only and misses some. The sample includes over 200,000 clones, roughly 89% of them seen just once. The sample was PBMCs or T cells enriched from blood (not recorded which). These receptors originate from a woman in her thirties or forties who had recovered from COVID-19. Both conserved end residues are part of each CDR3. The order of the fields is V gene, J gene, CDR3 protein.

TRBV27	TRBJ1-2	CASSPWGQGAGGYTF
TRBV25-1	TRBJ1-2	CASSDPGTGESYGYTF
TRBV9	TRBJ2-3	CASSQGQGDTQYF
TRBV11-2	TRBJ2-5	CASSLGPTGGPQETQYF
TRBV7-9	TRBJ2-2	CASSPRGGGANTGELFF
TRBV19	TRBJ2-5	CASMPSGRRETQYF
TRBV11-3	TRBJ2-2	CASSLEAGETGELFF
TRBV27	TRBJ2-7	CASPLKGQPYEQYF
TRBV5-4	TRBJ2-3	CASSLRALTSQYTDTQYF
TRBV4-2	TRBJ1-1	CASSRGQGTNTEAFF
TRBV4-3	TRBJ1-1	CASSQGLVGQGRTEAFF
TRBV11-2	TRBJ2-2	CASSTSGRGGTGELFF
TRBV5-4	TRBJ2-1	CASSLDRVNEQFF
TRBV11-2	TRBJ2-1	CASSLGFTSGGEQFF
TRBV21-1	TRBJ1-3	CASSGPRGGNTIYF
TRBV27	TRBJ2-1	CASSSLAAFSDEQFF
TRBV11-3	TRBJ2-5	CASSRGHKETQYF
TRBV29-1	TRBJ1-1	CSVASISTGANTEAFF
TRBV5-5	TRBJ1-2	CASSLPGTSYGYTF
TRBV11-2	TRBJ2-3	CASSFFRLAERLGTQYF
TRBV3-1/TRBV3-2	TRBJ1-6	CASRQGDSSYNSPLHF
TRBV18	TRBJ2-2	CASSQNTPRAGELFF
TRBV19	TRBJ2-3	CASSMREADTQYF
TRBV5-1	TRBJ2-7	CASSVGQNSYEQYF